This record covers a single T cell receptor beta chain. Clones were sequenced by immunoSEQ multiplex PCR, and TCRdb holds only the in-frame ones, with some missing. The table records about 98,000 clones, roughly 82% of them present only once. This sample was included in a study of graft-versus-host responses after intestinal transplantation. Germline values: CDR1 SNHLY, CDR2 FYNNEI. The CDR3 totals 15 residues. V was shortened by 7 bases and J by 8 bases, with 21 bases between the two germline ends. This chain joins TRBV2 and TRBJ2-1; D is undetermined. This sequence originates from a human patient who received an intestinal transplant, so some T cells may come from the graft donor. The specimen was PBMCs, collected 255 days after intestinal transplant. The CDR3 spells CASIRLTADPDEQFF. The CDR3 region has the DNA TGTGCCAGCATTAGACTGACGGCAGACCCTGATGAGCAGTTCTTC.